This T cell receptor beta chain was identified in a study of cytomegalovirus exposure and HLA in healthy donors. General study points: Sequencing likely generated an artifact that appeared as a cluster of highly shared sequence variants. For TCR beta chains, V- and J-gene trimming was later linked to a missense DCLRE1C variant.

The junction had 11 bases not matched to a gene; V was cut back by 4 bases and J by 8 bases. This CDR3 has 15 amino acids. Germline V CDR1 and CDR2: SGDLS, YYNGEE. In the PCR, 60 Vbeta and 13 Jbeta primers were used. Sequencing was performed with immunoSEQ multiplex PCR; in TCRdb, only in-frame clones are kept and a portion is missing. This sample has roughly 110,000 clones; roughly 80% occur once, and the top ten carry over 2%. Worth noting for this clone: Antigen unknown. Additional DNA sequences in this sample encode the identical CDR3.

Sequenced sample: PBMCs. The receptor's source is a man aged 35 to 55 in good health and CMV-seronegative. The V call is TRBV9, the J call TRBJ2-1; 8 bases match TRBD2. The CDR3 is CASSKGLGIFDEQFF. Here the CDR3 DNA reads TGTGCCAGCAGCAAGGGACTAGGTATTTTCGATGAGCAGTTCTTC.